The 15 T cell receptor beta chains listed next were all sequenced from one sample in a study of blood T cells in healthy people across ages. Alongside a J-beta primer mix, a sample-barcoded 5' primer served in a second PCR lasting roughly 7 to 11 cycles. TCRdb used MiXCR to reprocess the 5' RACE reads, holding one entry per CDR3 protein. The table lists 1.5 million to 2 million distinct CDR3 sequences, 28% of them singletons. Sequencing was done on a sample of blood. Receptor source: a woman aged 30 to 39 in good health.

This clonotype was found many times. The J gene is TRBJ2-5, the V gene TRBV9; D call uncertain. The V gene lost 3 bases and the J gene lost 0 bases, with 6 bases spanning the gap. Germline V gives CDR1 SGDLS, CDR2 YYNGEE. The CDR3 extends over 13 amino acids. The CDR3 loop reads CASSGLYQETQYF. CDR3 sequence (DNA): TGTGCCAGCAGCGGTCTGTACCAAGAGACCCAGTACTTC.

This clonotype was counted between two and nine times. The CDR3 bases are TGTGCCAGCAGCCTCGACTCCAATGTACCACTCGGCTACACCTTC. This translates into CASSLDSNVPLGYTF. The chain uses TRBV9 and TRBJ1-2; D is unresolved. Germline CDR1 reads SGDLS; CDR2 reads YYNGEE. V lost 4 bases to trimming and J lost 8 bases, with 21 bases between them. CDR3 length equals 15 residues.

This clonotype has ten or more counts. V gene TRBV12-3 or TRBV12-4 combines with J gene TRBJ1-2; D is unresolved. CDR3 length: 11 amino acids. Between the trimmed V and J ends, which lost 4 bases and 1 base, there was a span of 1 base. This CDR3 is CASSYNYGYTF. The CDR3 region has the DNA TGTGCCAGCAGTTATAACTATGGCTACACCTTC.

The chain carries TRBV13 and TRBJ2-7; D may be TRBD1 (5 bases). The CDR3 extends over 13 amino acids. V gave up 5 bases and J gave up 2 bases, with 10 bases separating them. CDR1 and CDR2 from the germline V gene are PRHDT and FYEKMQ (reference sequence). The CDR3 nucleotides read TGTGCCAGCAGCGCCAGGGATGCCTACGAGCAGTACTTC. This encodes CASSARDAYEQYF.

The chain links TRBV2 to TRBJ2-1; no clear D. Germline CDR1 reads SNHLY; CDR2 reads FYNNEI. Trimming stripped 6 bases from V and 9 bases from J, with 15 bases between. This CDR3 contains 13 residues. The CDR3 region has the DNA TGTGCCAGCAGGAGTGTCAGAGGACGTGAGCAGTTCTTC. It encodes CASRSVRGREQFF.

This clonotype came up many times. This chain uses TRBV3-1 with TRBJ2-5, with D possibly TRBD2 on 5 matching bases. The V gene's germline CDR1 is LGHDT and CDR2 YNNKEL (reference sequence). The CDR3 sequence is 17 residues long. V was cut by 0 bases and J by 1 base, with 15 bases left in between. This CDR3 is CASSQDRGNAIQETQYF. CDR3 nucleotide sequence: TGTGCCAGCAGCCAAGATAGAGGGAACGCCATCCAAGAGACCCAGTACTTC.

J is TRBJ1-2 and V is TRBV6-5; D gene ambiguous. The germline V gene has CDR1 MNHEY and CDR2 SVGAGI. The V gene lost 6 bases and the J gene lost 7 bases, with 15 bases spanning the gap. The CDR3 is 13 amino acids. As DNA, the CDR3 is TGTGCCAGCAGCTTAACACGGAGTAGTGGCTACACCTTC. It yields the protein CASSLTRSSGYTF.

This clonotype was recorded only once. The chain employs TRBV7-2 and TRBJ2-1; no reliable D call. V shed 0 bases and J shed 13 bases, with 16 bases lying between them. Germline assignment: CDR1 SGHTA and CDR2 FQGNSA. The CDR3 sequence is 14 residues long. In nucleotides, the CDR3 is TGTGCCAGCAGCTTAGCGCTCAGGAAGGAGACCCAGTTCTTC. Amino acid sequence: CASSLALRKETQFF. The full variable domain, in which reference TRBV7-2 and TRBJ2-1 provide the parts outside the CDR3, is GAGVSQSPSNKVTEKGKDVELRCDPISGHTALYWYRQSLGQGLEFLIYFQGNSAPDKSGLPSDRFSAERTGGSVSTLTIQRTQQEDSAVYLCASSLALRKETQFFGPGTRLTVL.

The chain employs TRBV29-1 and TRBJ1-1; D perhaps matches TRBD1 (6 bases). Trimming removed 7 bases from V and 2 bases from J, with 14 bases in between. Germline loops: CDR1 SQVTM, CDR2 ANQGSEA. The CDR3 has 13 amino acids. For the CDR3, the DNA is TGCAGCGCAGCAGGGGTGCTTAACACTGAAGCTTTCTTT. Amino acids: CSAAGVLNTEAFF.

Details on this clonotype: A clone one base away is much larger, so this may be a read error. The chain employs TRBV12-3 or TRBV12-4 and TRBJ2-7, with 12 bases lining up with TRBD2. The length of the CDR3 is 16 residues. Here the CDR3 reads CASSRPTSGRNYGQYF. CDR3 in DNA: TGTGCCAGCAGCCGACCGACTAGCGGGAGAAACTACGGGCAGTACTTC.

This chain uses TRBV20-1 with TRBJ1-3; D unresolved. V gave up 5 bases and J gave up 0 bases, with 17 bases separating them. The CDR3 length is 16 residues. Germline CDR1 DFQATT, CDR2 SNEGSKA (reference sequence). CDR3: CSAPLWELPSGNTIYF. As DNA, the CDR3 is TGCAGTGCTCCTCTTTGGGAGCTGCCCTCTGGAAACACCATATATTTT.

The rearrangement uses TRBV5-1 and TRBJ2-3; the match to TRBD1 covers 7 bases. The CDR3 sequence is 15 residues long. Germline-derived CDR1 and CDR2 are SGHRS and YFSETQ. Unmatched junction bases numbered 6, after V lost 4 bases and J lost 1 base. The CDR3 DNA follows: TGCGCCAGCAGCATAGGGGGCGCCGGCACAGATACGCAGTATTTT. Protein: CASSIGGAGTDTQYF.

This chain uses TRBV20-1 with TRBJ2-5, with D possibly TRBD2 on 7 matching bases. Between the trimmed V and J ends, which lost 4 bases and 4 bases, there was a span of 13 bases. This CDR3 comprises 13 residues. CDR1 and CDR2 from the germline V gene are DFQATT and SNEGSKA (reference sequence). CDR3 loop: CSANTGGSETQYF. The DNA for the CDR3 is TGCAGTGCTAATACGGGGGGCTCAGAGACCCAGTACTTC.

The V call is TRBV10-3, the J call TRBJ2-7; D might be TRBD1 (6 bases). Germline V gene lookup returns CDR1 ENHRY and CDR2 SYGVKD. Trimming stripped 4 bases from V and 5 bases from J, with 18 bases between. The CDR3 loop spans 15 amino acids. CDR3 sequence (DNA): TGTGCCATCAGTGGACCGGGTCAATCAGGGGACGAGCAGTACTTC. Translating gives CAISGPGQSGDEQYF.

This chain links TRBV12-3 or TRBV12-4 with TRBJ1-2, with 9 bases aligning to TRBD1. Unmatched junction bases numbered 13, after V lost 9 bases and J lost 8 bases. The CDR3 extends over 14 amino acids. CDR3 DNA: TGTGCCAGTTCCACAGGGGGCGGGAGAGGCGGCTACACCTTC. Amino acids: CASSTGGGRGGYTF.